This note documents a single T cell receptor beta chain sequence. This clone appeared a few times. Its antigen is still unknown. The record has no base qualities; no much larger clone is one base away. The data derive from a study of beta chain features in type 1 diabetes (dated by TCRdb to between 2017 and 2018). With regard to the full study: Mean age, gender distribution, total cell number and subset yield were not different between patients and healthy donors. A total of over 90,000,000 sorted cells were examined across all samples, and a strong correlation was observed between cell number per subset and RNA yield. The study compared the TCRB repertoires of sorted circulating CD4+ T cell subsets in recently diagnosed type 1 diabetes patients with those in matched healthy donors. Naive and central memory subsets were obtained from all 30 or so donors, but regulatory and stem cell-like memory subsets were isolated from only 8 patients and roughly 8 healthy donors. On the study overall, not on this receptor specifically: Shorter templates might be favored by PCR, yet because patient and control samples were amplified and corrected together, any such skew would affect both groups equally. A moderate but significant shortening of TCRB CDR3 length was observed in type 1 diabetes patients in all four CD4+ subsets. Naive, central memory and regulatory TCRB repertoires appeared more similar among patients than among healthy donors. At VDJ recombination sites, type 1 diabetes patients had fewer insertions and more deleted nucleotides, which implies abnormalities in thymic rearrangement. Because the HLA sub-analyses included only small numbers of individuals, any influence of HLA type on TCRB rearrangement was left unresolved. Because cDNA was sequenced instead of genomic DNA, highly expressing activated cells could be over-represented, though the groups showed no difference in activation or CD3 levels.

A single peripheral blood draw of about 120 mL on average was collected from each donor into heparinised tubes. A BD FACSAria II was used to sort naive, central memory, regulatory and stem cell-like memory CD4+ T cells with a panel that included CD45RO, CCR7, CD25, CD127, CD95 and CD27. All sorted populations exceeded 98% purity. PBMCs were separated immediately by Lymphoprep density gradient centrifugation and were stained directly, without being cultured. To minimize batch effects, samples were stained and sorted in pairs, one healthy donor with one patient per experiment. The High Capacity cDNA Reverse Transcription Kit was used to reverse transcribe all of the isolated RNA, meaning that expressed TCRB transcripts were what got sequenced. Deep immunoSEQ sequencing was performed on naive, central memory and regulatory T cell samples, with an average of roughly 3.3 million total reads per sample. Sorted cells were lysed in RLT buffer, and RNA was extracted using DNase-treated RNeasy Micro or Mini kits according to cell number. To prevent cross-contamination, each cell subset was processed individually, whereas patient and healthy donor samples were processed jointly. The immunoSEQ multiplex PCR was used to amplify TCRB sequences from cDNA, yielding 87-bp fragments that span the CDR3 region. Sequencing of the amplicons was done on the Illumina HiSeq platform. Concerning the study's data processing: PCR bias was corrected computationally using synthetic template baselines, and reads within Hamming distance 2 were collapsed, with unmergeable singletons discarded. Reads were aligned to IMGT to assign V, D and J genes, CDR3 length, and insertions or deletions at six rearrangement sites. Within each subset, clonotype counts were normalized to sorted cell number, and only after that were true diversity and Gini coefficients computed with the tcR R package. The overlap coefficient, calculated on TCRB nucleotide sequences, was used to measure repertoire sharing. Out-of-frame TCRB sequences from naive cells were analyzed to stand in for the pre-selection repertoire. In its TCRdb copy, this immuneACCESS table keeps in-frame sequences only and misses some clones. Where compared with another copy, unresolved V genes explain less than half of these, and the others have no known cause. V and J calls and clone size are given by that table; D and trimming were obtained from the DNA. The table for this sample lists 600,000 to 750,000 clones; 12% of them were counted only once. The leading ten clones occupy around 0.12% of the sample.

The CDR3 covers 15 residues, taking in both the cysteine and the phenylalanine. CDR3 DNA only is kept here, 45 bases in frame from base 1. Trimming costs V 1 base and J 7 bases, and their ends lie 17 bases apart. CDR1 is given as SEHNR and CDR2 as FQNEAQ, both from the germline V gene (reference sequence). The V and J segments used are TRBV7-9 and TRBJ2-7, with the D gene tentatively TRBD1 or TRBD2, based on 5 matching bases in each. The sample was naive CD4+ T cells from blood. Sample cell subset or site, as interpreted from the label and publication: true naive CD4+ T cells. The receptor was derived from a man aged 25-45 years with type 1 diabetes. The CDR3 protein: CASSLESRGYWEQYF. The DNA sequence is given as TGTGCCAGCAGCTTAGAATCGAGGGGATATTGGGAGCAGTACTTC.